This TCR beta chain came from a study of blood T cells in healthy people across ages. Study-level points and caveats: The long-lived group displayed more naive CD4+ cells, plus higher diversity, than the aged donors did. Unsorted PBMCs blocked a conclusive comparison of naive and antigen-experienced cells.

Primed by a sample-barcoded 5' primer and a J-beta primer mix, a second PCR proceeded for roughly 6 to 12 cycles. Each cDNA molecule was tagged by a template-switch adaptor that had 12 random nucleotides. TCRdb reprocessed the 5' RACE reads via MiXCR and lists one record per CDR3 protein. The sample yields 600,000 to 900,000 distinct CDR3 sequences, more than 25% seen once. Trimming took 5 bases from V and 6 from J; bases not matched to a gene: 6. The CDR3 length is 14 residues. Germline CDR1 reads SGHTA; CDR2 reads FQGNSA. Those donating, healthy Caucasian individuals from Russia, were aged roughly 6 to 100. This clonotype was detected a few times. What it binds is not known. This sample also appeared in a second study, on T cells of mothers and their children.

The chain combines TRBV7-2 with TRBJ1-4, with 7 bases aligning to TRBD1. The receptor was isolated from a boy aged 10-17 years in good health. Sequencing used blood. The CDR3 sequence: CASSTDRLDEKLFF. In DNA form, the CDR3 reads TGTGCCAGCAGCACGGACAGGTTGGATGAAAAACTGTTTTTT.